One sample yielded the 26 T cell receptor beta chains listed below, sequenced in a study of cytomegalovirus exposure and HLA in healthy donors. The primer mix had 60 Vbeta and 13 Jbeta primers. Some clones are missing from TCRdb's copy, which holds only in-frame ones; the method was immunoSEQ multiplex PCR. This sample has about 140,000 clones, with about three quarters found just once. The sequenced sample consisted of PBMCs. These receptors came from a male donor in good health and CMV-seropositive.

The rearrangement links TRBV2 to TRBJ1-1; TRBD1 aligns across 8 bases. The CDR3 has 15 residues. Germline lookup yields CDR1 SNHLY and CDR2 FYNNEI. V lost 2 bases, J lost 5 bases, and 7 bases stayed unmatched. Here the CDR3 reads CASSERGRGQTEAFF. DNA for the CDR3: TGTGCCAGCAGTGAAAGGGGCAGGGGGCAAACTGAAGCTTTCTTT.

This chain uses TRBV5-5 with TRBJ1-1; D possibly corresponds to TRBD1 (6 bases). Germline V lookup: CDR1 SGHKS, CDR2 YYEKEE (reference sequence). The length of the CDR3 is 15 residues. V was clipped by 1 base and J by 2 bases, with 12 bases between them. The chain's CDR3 is CASSLMQGPNTEAFF. Written as DNA, the CDR3 is TGTGCCAGCAGCTTGATGCAGGGGCCAAACACTGAAGCTTTCTTT.

V gene TRBV14 combines with J gene TRBJ1-1; possibly TRBD1 for D (6 bases). With 3 bases removed from V and 5 bases from J, the gap between germline ends came to 13 bases. The CDR3 runs to 14 residues. The V gene's germline CDR1 is SGHDN and CDR2 FVKESK. The CDR3 coding sequence is TGTGCCAGCAGCCAGGGGGGGGCTCTGACTGAAGCTTTCTTT. Amino acid sequence: CASSQGGALTEAFF.

The chain links TRBV28 to TRBJ2-3; 9 bases are a match to TRBD1. Trimming cost V 2 bases and J 5 bases; bases outside gene matches: 11. Germline V lookup: CDR1 MDHEN, CDR2 SYDVKM. This CDR3 comprises 17 residues. In DNA, the CDR3 is TGTGCCAGCAGTTTAGGGGGTAGGGGGACAGGGCAAGATACGCAGTATTTT. Its translation is CASSLGGRGTGQDTQYF.

The rearrangement uses TRBV29-1 and TRBJ1-6, with a possible D match to TRBD1 (6 bases). V dropped 5 bases and J dropped 7 bases, with 12 bases sitting between them. The CDR3 has 13 residues. The germline gives CDR1 SQVTM, CDR2 ANQGSEA. As DNA, the CDR3 is TGCAGCGTTAAACAGGGAAACAATTCACCCCTCCACTTT. It codes for CSVKQGNNSPLHF.

The chain has TRBV4-2 and TRBJ2-7; 9 bases are a match to TRBD2. After removal of 0 bases from V and 4 bases from J, the junction contained 16 bases not matched to a gene. CDR3 length equals 19 residues. CDR1 LGHNA and CDR2 YNFKEQ come from the germline V gene. CDR3 loop: CASSQERGAGAGGGYEQYF. CDR3 coding DNA: TGTGCCAGCAGCCAAGAGAGGGGCGCTGGCGCGGGAGGGGGTTACGAGCAGTACTTC.

The genes are TRBV5-4 and TRBJ2-3, with 7 bases identical to TRBD1. The CDR3 length is 15 residues. V shed 4 bases, J shed 8 bases, and the junction held 13 bases outside the gene matches. Looked up from germline, CDR1 is SGHNT and CDR2 is YYREEE (reference sequence). The CDR3: CASSRGQVEGSTQYF. The CDR3 DNA reads as TGTGCCAGCAGCCGAGGACAGGTAGAAGGGAGTACGCAGTATTTT.

The J gene is TRBJ2-3, the V gene TRBV5-1; 8 bases are shared with TRBD1. The CDR3 sequence is 15 residues long. CDR1 and CDR2 (germline): SGHRS, YFSETQ. Losses at the gene ends were 4 bases for V and 2 bases for J; bases not matched to a gene: 6. As DNA, the CDR3 is TGCGCCAGCAGCGTACAGGGGGAACTCACAGATACGCAGTATTTT. Its translation is CASSVQGELTDTQYF. The whole variable domain, remainder taken from reference TRBV5-1 and TRBJ2-3, is KAGVTQTPRYLIKTRGQQVTLSCSPISGHRSVSWYQQTPGQGLQFLFEYFSETQRNKGNFPGRFSGRQFSNSRSEMNVSTLELGDSALYLCASSVQGELTDTQYFGPGTRLTVL.

The rearrangement uses TRBV9 and TRBJ1-6; TRBD1 aligns across 9 bases. J gave up 9 bases and V 2 bases, and 9 bases lay outside the gene matches. The germline CDR1 and CDR2 sequences are SGDLS and YYNGEE. This CDR3 contains 16 residues. The CDR3, as DNA: TGTGCCAGCAGCGTCTCCCGGGACAGGGCGGCTTCACCCCTCCACTTT. Its protein is CASSVSRDRAASPLHF. Full variable domain (rest looked up from reference TRBV9 and TRBJ1-6): DSGVTQTPKHLITATGQRVTLRCSPRSGDLSVYWYQQSLDQGLQFLIQYYNGEERAKGNILERFSAQQFPDLHSELNLSSLELGDSALYFCASSVSRDRAASPLHFGNGTRLTVT.

This clone came up once. The chain employs TRBV5-4 and TRBJ2-1, with D perhaps matching TRBD2 (6 bases). This CDR3 is 16 amino acids long. CDR1 is SGHNT, CDR2 YYREEE, per germline (reference sequence). Trimming left V 3 bases short and J 6 bases short, with 19 bases between. CDR3 sequence reads: CASSSDQGLRFNEQFF. CDR3 nucleotides: TGTGCCAGCAGCTCGGATCAGGGACTCCGATTCAATGAGCAGTTCTTC.

The rearrangement uses TRBV5-1 and TRBJ1-1; the match to TRBD1 covers 8 bases. The germline V gene encodes CDR1 SGHRS and CDR2 YFSETQ. CDR3 size: 13 residues. The V segment lost 4 bases and the J segment 4 bases; nucleotides outside the gene matches: 3. CDR3: CASSTGGATEAFF. Here the CDR3 DNA reads TGCGCCAGCAGCACAGGGGGGGCCACTGAAGCTTTCTTT. The whole variable domain, filled in from reference TRBV5-1 and TRBJ1-1, reads KAGVTQTPRYLIKTRGQQVTLSCSPISGHRSVSWYQQTPGQGLQFLFEYFSETQRNKGNFPGRFSGRQFSNSRSEMNVSTLELGDSALYLCASSTGGATEAFFGQGTRLTVV.

This clone has more than one count but fewer than ten. The gene calls are TRBV7-2 and TRBJ2-1; 8 bases map to TRBD2. The CDR3 runs to 13 residues. Losses at the gene ends were 10 bases for V and 2 bases for J; bases not matched to a gene: 4. The germline gives CDR1 SGHTA, CDR2 FQGNSA. CDR3 in DNA: TGTGCCACCCGACTAGCGACCTACAATGAGCAGTTCTTC. Its protein is CATRLATYNEQFF. The entire variable domain, with the rest obtained from reference TRBV7-2 and TRBJ2-1, is as follows: GAGVSQSPSNKVTEKGKDVELRCDPISGHTALYWYRQSLGQGLEFLIYFQGNSAPDKSGLPSDRFSAERTGGSVSTLTIQRTQQEDSAVYLCATRLATYNEQFFGPGTRLTVL.

J is TRBJ1-5 and V is TRBV5-8; a possible D gene is TRBD1 (6 bases). Germline values: CDR1 SGHTS, CDR2 YDEGEE. The CDR3 totals 15 residues. Deletions cut 3 bases from V and 2 bases from J, with 12 bases between. CDR3 residues: CASSWEGVGNQPQHF. CDR3 DNA sequence: TGTGCCAGCAGCTGGGAGGGGGTTGGCAATCAGCCCCAGCATTTT. Full variable domain (rest looked up from reference TRBV5-8 and TRBJ1-5): EAGVTQSPTHLIKTRGQQATLRCSPISGHTSVYWYQQALGLGLQFLLWYDEGEERNRGNFPPRFSGRQFPNYSSELNVNALELEDSALYLCASSWEGVGNQPQHFGDGTRLSIL.

This chain uses TRBV6-1 with TRBJ2-3; 15 nucleotides match TRBD2. CDR1 is MNHNS and CDR2 is SASEGT in the germline V gene. The CDR3 consists of 15 residues. J gave up 11 bases and V 7 bases, and 10 bases lay outside the gene matches. CDR3 DNA: TGTGCCAGCACTCCCTGGACTAGCGGGGGGGCGGGGCAGTATTTT. This translates into CASTPWTSGGAGQYF.

This chain joins TRBV15 and TRBJ2-5; tentatively, D is TRBD1 (5 bases). The J call may be mistaken, given a closer DNA end match to TRBJ2-7. Germline CDR1 LNHNV, CDR2 YYDKDF (reference sequence). The CDR3 has 15 amino acids. The CDR3: CATSRDSQGLYEQYF. DNA of the CDR3: TGTGCCACCAGCAGAGATAGTCAGGGTCTCTACGAGCAGTACTTC.

There are a few counts of this clone. The chain carries TRBV6-5 and TRBJ2-7; the D gene is possibly TRBD1 (6 bases). The CDR3 contains 14 residues. V was shortened by 0 bases and J by 4 bases, with 10 bases between the two germline ends. The germline V gene encodes CDR1 MNHEY and CDR2 SVGAGI. The CDR3 DNA follows: TGTGCCAGCAGTTACTCCTTGGGGGCTTACGAGCAGTACTTC. This translates into CASSYSLGAYEQYF.

The V gene is TRBV9, the J gene TRBJ2-2, with D possibly TRBD1 on 6 matching bases. The CDR3 length is 12 residues. CDR1 SGDLS and CDR2 YYNGEE come from the germline V gene. V was pared by 3 bases and J by 6 bases, with 6 bases between. The CDR3 sequence is CASSEGAGELFF. CDR3 coding DNA: TGTGCCAGCAGCGAGGGGGCCGGGGAGCTGTTTTTT. The entire variable domain, with the rest obtained from reference TRBV9 and TRBJ2-2, is as follows: DSGVTQTPKHLITATGQRVTLRCSPRSGDLSVYWYQQSLDQGLQFLIQYYNGEERAKGNILERFSAQQFPDLHSELNLSSLELGDSALYFCASSEGAGELFFGEGSRLTVL.

The V gene is TRBV5-5, the J gene TRBJ1-4; TRBD1 matches 8 bases. The CDR3 has 14 residues. Trimming at V came to 2 bases and at J to 4 bases, leaving 1 base not matched to a gene. From germline, CDR1 is SGHKS and CDR2 YYEKEE (reference sequence). CDR3 loop: CASSLQGVNEKLFF. CDR3 DNA: TGTGCCAGCAGCTTACAGGGGGTTAATGAAAAACTGTTTTTT.

The chain recombines TRBV7-6 with TRBJ2-1; D not certain. The CDR3 spans 13 residues. V was clipped by 5 bases and J by 6 bases, with 11 bases between them. Germline CDR1 and CDR2: SGHVS and FNYEAQ. The CDR3 sequence: CASSPTASNEQFF. DNA for the CDR3: TGTGCCAGCAGCCCCACTGCCTCCAATGAGCAGTTCTTC.

The chain employs TRBV4-3 and TRBJ2-5, with TRBD2 as a possible D gene (6 bases). The better agreement between TRBJ2-7 and the DNA end casts doubt on the J call. In germline, CDR1 is LGHNA, CDR2 YSLEER. This CDR3 has 15 amino acids. Here the CDR3 reads CASSLGTGSSYEQYF. The DNA of the CDR3 is TGCGCCAGCAGCCTTGGGACCGGGAGCTCCTACGAGCAGTACTTC.

This rearrangement joins TRBV6-5 to TRBJ2-1; D remains unclear. CDR1 and CDR2 (germline): MNHEY, SVGAGI. CDR3 length: 13 amino acids. V was clipped by 2 bases and J by 5 bases, with 7 bases between them. Here the CDR3 reads CASSYEAHNEQFF. The CDR3 nucleotides are TGTGCCAGCAGTTACGAAGCCCACAATGAGCAGTTCTTC.

The chain uses TRBV10-3 and TRBJ2-2; 8 bases are a match to TRBD1. The CDR3 loop spans 13 amino acids. From germline, CDR1 is ENHRY and CDR2 SYGVKD. Trimming cost V 7 bases and J 7 bases; bases outside gene matches: 5. The CDR3 region has the DNA TGTGCCATCAAGGACAGGGCTGACGGGGAGCTGTTTTTT. It translates to CAIKDRADGELFF.

A single count supports this clone. The chain has TRBV14 and TRBJ1-1; TRBD1 aligns across 8 bases. V trimming: 4 bases; J trimming: 6 bases; junction bases outside the gene matches: 7. Germline CDR1 reads SGHDN; CDR2 reads FVKESK. The CDR3 runs to 14 residues. CDR3 loop: CASSRLGQGAEAFF. The CDR3 DNA reads TGTGCCAGCAGCCGCCTAGGACAGGGCGCTGAAGCTTTCTTT.

DNA of the CDR3: TGTGCCAGCAGTGAGCCCGGAGTAGCGACGCAGTATTTT. Residues: CASSEPGVATQYF. The chain has TRBV25-1 and TRBJ2-3, with TRBD2 as a possible D gene (5 bases). This CDR3 region has 13 residues. The germline gives CDR1 MGHDK, CDR2 SYGVNS. Trimming shortened V by 3 bases and J by 9 bases, and 13 bases separated the two germline ends.

This clone was recorded once. V is TRBV11-2 and J is TRBJ2-1, with 9 bases identical to TRBD2. J lost 3 bases, V lost 1 base, and 4 bases had no gene match. The CDR3 runs to 16 residues. Germline loops: CDR1 SGHAT, CDR2 FQNNGV. CDR3 in amino acids: CASSLGASGNYNEQFF. The CDR3 DNA follows: TGTGCCAGCAGCTTAGGGGCTAGCGGGAACTACAATGAGCAGTTCTTC. Full variable domain (remainder filled in from reference TRBV11-2 and TRBJ2-1): EAGVAQSPRYKIIEKRQSVAFWCNPISGHATLYWYQQILGQGPKLLIQFQNNGVVDDSQLPKDRFSAERLKGVDSTLKIQPAKLEDSAVYLCASSLGASGNYNEQFFGPGTRLTVL.

The chain carries TRBV7-3 and TRBJ1-5; no clear D. Trimming pared 3 bases from V and 9 bases from J, leaving 6 bases between. This CDR3 has 11 residues. Germline loops: CDR1 SGHTA, CDR2 FQGTGA. The DNA for the CDR3 is TGTGCCAGCAGCTTTTCGAGGCCCCAGCATTTT. The encoded protein is CASSFSRPQHF.